This TCR beta chain was documented in a study of post-analysis software for immune sequencing data. Study background: The disease courses covered relapsing-remitting, secondary progressive and progressive-relapsing multiple sclerosis. Findings and limits, study-wide: Compared with controls, patients showed significantly lower normalized Chao1 diversity. F measure showed strong co-clustering of same-batch samples. The five TRBV segments detected at higher frequency in patients than in controls included TRBV5-6, TRBV5-1 and TRBV20-1.

TCR beta cDNA libraries had unique molecular identifiers. TCRdb called the PCR reads again in MiXCR, with one record for every CDR3 protein. The sample records 350,000 to 450,000 distinct CDR3 sequences, roughly 40% being singletons. On this clonotype: Its antigen remains unknown.

Germline V gene data show CDR1 as SQVTM and CDR2 as ANQGSEA. V was clipped by 4 bases and J by 1 base, with 13 bases between them. The CDR3 totals 14 residues. This TCR came from a girl between 2 and 10 years old with multiple sclerosis. The sequencing sample was made of blood. This chain uses TRBV29-1 with TRBJ1-1; the D gene is possibly TRBD1 (5 bases). The CDR3 bases are TGCAGCGTTGGGGGAAGGGGCACGAACACTGAAGCTTTCTTT. This translates into CSVGGRGTNTEAFF.